This T cell receptor beta chain stems from a study of blood T cell repertoires in COVID-19. Looking at the study overall: The study drew acute and convalescent COVID-19 samples from the United States, Italy and Spain.

This clone was observed a single time. With 0 bases removed from V and 14 bases from J, the gap between germline ends came to 10 bases. In germline, CDR1 is KGHDR, CDR2 SFDVKD. CDR3 length: 12 amino acids. Clones were sequenced by immunoSEQ multiplex PCR, and TCRdb holds only the in-frame ones, with some missing. The table shows 190,000 or so clones, with 85% occurring only once. For recovered donors of Cohort 3, there were two negative PCRs, clearance, or symptom resolution. The source is a man aged 40-55 years who had recovered from COVID-19. The material sequenced was PBMCs or T cells enriched from blood (not recorded which). The rearrangement joins TRBV24-1 to TRBJ2-1; D might be TRBD2 (5 bases). CDR3 sequence reads: CATSDLGLREFF. DNA for the CDR3: TGTGCCACCAGTGATTTGGGACTGAGAGAGTTCTTC.